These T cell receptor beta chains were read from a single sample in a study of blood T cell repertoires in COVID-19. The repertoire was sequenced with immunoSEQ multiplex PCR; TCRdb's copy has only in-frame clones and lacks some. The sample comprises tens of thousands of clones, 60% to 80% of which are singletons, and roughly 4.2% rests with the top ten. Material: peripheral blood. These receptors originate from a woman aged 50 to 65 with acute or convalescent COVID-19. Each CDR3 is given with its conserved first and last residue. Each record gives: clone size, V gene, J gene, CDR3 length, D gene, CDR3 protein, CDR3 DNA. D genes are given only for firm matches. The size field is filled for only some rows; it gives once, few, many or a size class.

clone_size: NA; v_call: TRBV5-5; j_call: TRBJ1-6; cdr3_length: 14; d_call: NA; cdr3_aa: CASSLDSYNSPLHF; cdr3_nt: TGTGCCAGCAGCTTGGACAGTTATAATTCACCCCTCCACTTT
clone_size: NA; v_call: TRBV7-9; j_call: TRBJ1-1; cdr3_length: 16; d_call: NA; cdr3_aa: CASSLLVGQPNTEAFF; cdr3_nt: TGTGCCAGCAGCTTATTAGTCGGACAGCCGAACACTGAAGCTTTCTTT
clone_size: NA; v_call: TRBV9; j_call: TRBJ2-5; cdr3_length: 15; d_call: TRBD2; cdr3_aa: CASSLGTSGQETQYF; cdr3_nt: TGTGCCAGCAGCCTTGGGACTAGCGGACAAGAGACCCAGTACTTC
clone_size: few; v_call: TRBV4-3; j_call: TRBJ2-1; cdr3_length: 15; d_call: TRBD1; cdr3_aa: CASSLGQGSYNEQFF; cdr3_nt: TGCGCCAGCAGCTTGGGACAGGGCTCCTACAATGAGCAGTTCTTC
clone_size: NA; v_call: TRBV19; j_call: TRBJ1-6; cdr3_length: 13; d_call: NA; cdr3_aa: CATRGPVRSPLHF; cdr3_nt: TGTGCCACGCGGGGACCTGTCCGTTCACCCCTCCACTTT
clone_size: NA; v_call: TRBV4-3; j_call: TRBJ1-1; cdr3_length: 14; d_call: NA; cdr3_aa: CASSFQITGTEAFF; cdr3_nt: TGCGCCAGCAGCTTCCAAATAACGGGGACTGAAGCTTTCTTT
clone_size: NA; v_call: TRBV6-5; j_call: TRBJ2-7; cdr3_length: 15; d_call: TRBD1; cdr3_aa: CASRLDNRGHSEQYF; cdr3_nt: TGTGCCAGCAGATTAGATAACAGGGGGCATAGCGAGCAGTACTTC
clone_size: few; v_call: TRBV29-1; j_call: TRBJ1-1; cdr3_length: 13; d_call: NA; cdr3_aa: CSVGRGSTTEAFF; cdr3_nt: TGCAGCGTTGGGCGGGGGAGTACCACTGAAGCTTTCTTT
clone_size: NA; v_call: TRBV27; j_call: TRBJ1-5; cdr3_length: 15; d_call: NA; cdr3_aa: CATPWGGLSNQPQHF; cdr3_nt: TGTGCCACCCCGTGGGGGGGGCTGAGCAATCAGCCCCAGCATTTT
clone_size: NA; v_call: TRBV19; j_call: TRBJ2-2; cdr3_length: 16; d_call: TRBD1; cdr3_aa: CASEVQGAPFPGELFF; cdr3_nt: TGTGCCAGCGAAGTTCAGGGGGCGCCTTTCCCCGGGGAGCTGTTTTTT
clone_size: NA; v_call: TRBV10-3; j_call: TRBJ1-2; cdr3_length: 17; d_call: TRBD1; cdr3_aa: CAISGGTGGSRDYGYTF; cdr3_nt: TGTGCCATCAGTGGAGGGACAGGGGGGTCTCGCGACTATGGCTACACCTTC
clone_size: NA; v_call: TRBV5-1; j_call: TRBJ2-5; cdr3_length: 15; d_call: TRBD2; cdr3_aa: CASSRGTSGVETQYF; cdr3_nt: TGCGCCAGCAGCCGAGGGACTAGCGGGGTAGAGACCCAGTACTTC
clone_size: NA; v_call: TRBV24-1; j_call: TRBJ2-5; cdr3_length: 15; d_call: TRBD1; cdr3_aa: CATSDPGTGQETQYF; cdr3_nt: TGTGCCACCAGTGATCCCGGGACAGGTCAAGAGACCCAGTACTTC
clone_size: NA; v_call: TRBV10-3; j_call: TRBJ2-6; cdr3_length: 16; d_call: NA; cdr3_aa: CAISESRISGANVLTF; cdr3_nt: TGTGCCATCAGTGAGTCGCGGATCTCTGGGGCCAACGTCCTGACTTTC
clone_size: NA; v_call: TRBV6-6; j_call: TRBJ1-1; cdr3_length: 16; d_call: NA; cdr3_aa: CASSYAPGHLNTEAFF; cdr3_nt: TGTGCCAGCAGTTACGCCCCGGGACATCTGAACACTGAAGCTTTCTTT
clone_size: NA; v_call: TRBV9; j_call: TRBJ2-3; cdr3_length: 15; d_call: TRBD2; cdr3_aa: CASSVGAGITDTQYF; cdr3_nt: TGTGCCAGCAGCGTAGGAGCGGGGATCACAGATACGCAGTATTTT
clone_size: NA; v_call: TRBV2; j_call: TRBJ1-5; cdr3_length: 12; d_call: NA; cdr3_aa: CATSPGSQPQHF; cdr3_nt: TGTGCTACCAGCCCAGGGTCTCAGCCCCAGCATTTT
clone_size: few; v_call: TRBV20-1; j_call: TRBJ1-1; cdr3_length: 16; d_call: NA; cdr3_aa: CSASHPGRGVSNEAFF; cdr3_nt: TGCAGTGCTAGTCACCCGGGCAGGGGAGTTTCTAATGAAGCTTTCTTT
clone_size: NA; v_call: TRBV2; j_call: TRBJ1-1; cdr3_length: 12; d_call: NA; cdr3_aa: CASTGTRTEAFF; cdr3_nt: TGTGCCAGTACAGGGACGAGGACTGAAGCTTTCTTT
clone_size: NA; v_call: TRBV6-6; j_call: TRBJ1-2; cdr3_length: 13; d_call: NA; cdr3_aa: CASSERTAYGYTF; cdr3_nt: TGTGCCAGCAGTGAGCGGACAGCTTATGGCTACACCTTC
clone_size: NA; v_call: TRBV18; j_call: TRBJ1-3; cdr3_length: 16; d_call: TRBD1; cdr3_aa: CASSPLPGQRGNTIYF; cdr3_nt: TGTGCCAGCTCACCTTTACCGGGACAGAGAGGAAACACCATATATTTT
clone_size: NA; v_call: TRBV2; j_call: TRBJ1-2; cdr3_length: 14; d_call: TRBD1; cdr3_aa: CASRPGGGIYGYTF; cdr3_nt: TGTGCCAGCAGACCAGGGGGTGGCATCTATGGCTACACCTTC
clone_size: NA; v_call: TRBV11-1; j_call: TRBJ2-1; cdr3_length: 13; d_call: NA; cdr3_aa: CASKQGAYNEQFF; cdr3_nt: TGTGCCAGCAAGCAGGGCGCCTACAATGAGCAGTTCTTC
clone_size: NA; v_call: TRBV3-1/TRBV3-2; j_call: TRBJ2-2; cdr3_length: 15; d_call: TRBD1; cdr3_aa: CASSRRDRGSGELFF; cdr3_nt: TGTGCCAGCAGCCGCCGGGACAGGGGTTCCGGGGAGCTGTTTTTT
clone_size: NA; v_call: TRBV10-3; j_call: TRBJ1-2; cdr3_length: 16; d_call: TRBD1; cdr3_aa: CAIRPGTGERSYGYTF; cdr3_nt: TGTGCCATCAGACCCGGGACAGGGGAAAGGAGCTATGGCTACACCTTC
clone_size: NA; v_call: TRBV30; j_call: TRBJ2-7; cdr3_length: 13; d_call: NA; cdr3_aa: CAGGTGFGYEQYF; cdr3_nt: TGTGCCGGCGGGACTGGGTTTGGCTACGAGCAGTACTTC
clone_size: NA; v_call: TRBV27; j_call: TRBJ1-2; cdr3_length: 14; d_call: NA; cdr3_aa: CASSSSPRVNGYTF; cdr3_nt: TGTGCCAGCAGTTCCTCTCCGAGGGTCAATGGCTACACCTTC
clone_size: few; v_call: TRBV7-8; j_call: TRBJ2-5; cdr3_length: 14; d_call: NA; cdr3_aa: CASSLADSQETQYF; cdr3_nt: TGTGCCAGCAGCTTAGCTGACAGCCAAGAGACCCAGTACTTC
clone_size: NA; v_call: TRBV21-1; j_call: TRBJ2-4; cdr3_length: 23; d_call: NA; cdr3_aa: CASSKARSRITGQGPLAKNIQYF; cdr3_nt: TGTGCCAGCAGCAAAGCCCGCTCCCGAATCACGGGACAGGGGCCACTAGCCAAAAACATTCAGTACTTC
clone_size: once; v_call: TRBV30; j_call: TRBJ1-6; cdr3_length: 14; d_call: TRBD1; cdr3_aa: CAWSVQGGNSPLHF; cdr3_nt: TGTGCCTGGAGTGTACAGGGGGGGAATTCACCCCTCCACTTT
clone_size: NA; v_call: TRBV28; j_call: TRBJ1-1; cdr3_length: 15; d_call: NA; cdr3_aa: CASSLPDGGNTEAFF; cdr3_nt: TGTGCCAGCAGCTTACCCGACGGGGGGAACACTGAAGCTTTCTTT
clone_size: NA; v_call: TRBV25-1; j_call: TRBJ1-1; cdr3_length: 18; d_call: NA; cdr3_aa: CASSEGSFRGTMNTEAFF; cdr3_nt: TGTGCCAGCAGTGAAGGCTCCTTTCGGGGGACGATGAACACTGAAGCTTTCTTT
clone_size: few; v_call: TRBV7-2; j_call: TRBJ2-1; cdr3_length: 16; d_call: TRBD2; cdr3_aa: CASSLNGGGQGNEQFF; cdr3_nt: TGTGCCAGCAGCTTAAACGGGGGGGGACAAGGCAATGAGCAGTTCTTC
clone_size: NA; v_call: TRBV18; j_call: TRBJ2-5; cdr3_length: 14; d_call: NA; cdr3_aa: CASSLKGLQETQYF; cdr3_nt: TGTGCCAGCTCACTTAAGGGGCTCCAAGAGACCCAGTACTTC
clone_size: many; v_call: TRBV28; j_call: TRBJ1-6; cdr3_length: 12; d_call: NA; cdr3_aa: CASNNDYSPLHF; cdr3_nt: TGTGCCAGCAATAACGACTATTCACCCCTCCACTTT
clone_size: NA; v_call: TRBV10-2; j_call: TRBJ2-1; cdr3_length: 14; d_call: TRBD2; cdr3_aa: CASHLAGSYNEQFF; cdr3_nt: TGCGCCAGCCACCTAGCGGGCTCCTACAATGAGCAGTTCTTC
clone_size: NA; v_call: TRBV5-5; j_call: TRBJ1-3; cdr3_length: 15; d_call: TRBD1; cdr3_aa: CASSGGTGTLRTIYF; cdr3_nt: TGTGCCAGCAGCGGCGGGACAGGGACTTTGCGCACCATATATTTT
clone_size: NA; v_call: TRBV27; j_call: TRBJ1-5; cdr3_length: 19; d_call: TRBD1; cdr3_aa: CASSLSWDRGRGSNQPQHF; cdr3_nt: TGTGCCAGCAGTTTATCGTGGGACAGGGGGCGTGGGAGCAATCAGCCCCAGCATTTT
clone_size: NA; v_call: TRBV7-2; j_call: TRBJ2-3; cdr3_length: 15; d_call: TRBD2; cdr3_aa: CASSSSRGGTDTQYF; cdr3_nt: TGTGCCAGCAGCTCCTCGCGGGGGGGGACAGATACGCAGTATTTT
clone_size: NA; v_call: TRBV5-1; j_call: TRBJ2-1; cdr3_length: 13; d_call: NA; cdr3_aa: CASSLAGLHEQFF; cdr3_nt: TGCGCCAGCAGCTTGGCTGGGCTCCATGAGCAGTTCTTC
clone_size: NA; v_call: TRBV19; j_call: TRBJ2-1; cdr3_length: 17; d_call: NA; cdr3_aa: CASTDSTGRVGYNEQFF; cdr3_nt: TGTGCCAGTACCGACTCGACGGGCAGGGTAGGTTACAATGAGCAGTTCTTC
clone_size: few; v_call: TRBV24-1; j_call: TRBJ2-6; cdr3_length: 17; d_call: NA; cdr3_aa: CATSDLSRGSGANVLTF; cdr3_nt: TGTGCCACCAGTGATTTGTCCAGGGGCTCTGGGGCCAACGTCCTGACTTTC
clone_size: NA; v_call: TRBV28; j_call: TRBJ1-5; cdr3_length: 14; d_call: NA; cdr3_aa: CASSFRTRYQPQHF; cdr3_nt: TGTGCCAGCAGTTTTAGGACACGCTATCAGCCCCAGCATTTT
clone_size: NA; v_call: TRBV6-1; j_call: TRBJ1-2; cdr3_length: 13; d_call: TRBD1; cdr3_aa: CASSEGQGGGYTF; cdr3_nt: TGTGCCAGCAGTGAGGGACAGGGAGGAGGCTACACCTTC
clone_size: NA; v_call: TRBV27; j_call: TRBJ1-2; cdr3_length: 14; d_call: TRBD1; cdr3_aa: CASSIRDRDYGYTF; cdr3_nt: TGTGCCAGCAGTATCCGGGACAGGGACTATGGCTACACCTTC
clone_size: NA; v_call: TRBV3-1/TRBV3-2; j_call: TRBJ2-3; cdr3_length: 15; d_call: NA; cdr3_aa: CASSHYPGPTDTQYF; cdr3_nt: TGTGCCAGCAGCCATTACCCAGGTCCAACAGATACGCAGTATTTT
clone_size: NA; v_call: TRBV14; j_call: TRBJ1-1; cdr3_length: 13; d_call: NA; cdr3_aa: CASSQARQSEAFF; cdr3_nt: TGTGCCAGCAGCCAAGCGCGACAGAGTGAAGCTTTCTTT
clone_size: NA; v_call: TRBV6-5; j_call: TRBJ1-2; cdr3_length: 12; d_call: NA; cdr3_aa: CASSPRDKGYTF; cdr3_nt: TGTGCCAGCAGTCCCCGGGACAAAGGCTACACCTTC
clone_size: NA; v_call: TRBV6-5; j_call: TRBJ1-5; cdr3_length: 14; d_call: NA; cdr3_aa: CASNTRGGNQPQHF; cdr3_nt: TGTGCCAGCAATACTCGAGGAGGGAATCAGCCCCAGCATTTT